Presented here are 21 T cell receptor beta chains from one specimen sequenced in a study of OX40 agonist ivuxolimab in advanced cancers. TCRdb's table, derived via immunoSEQ multiplex PCR, lists solely in-frame clones and lacks some. This table holds fewer than 55,000 clones, roughly 80% found once. The sample was CD4+ or CD8+ T cells sorted from blood, taken in a trial of the OX40 agonist ivuxolimab. The origin of the receptors is an adult with an advanced solid tumor such as melanoma, head and neck, liver or kidney cancer.

V and J are TRBV6-6 and TRBJ1-5, with D tentatively TRBD1 (5 bases). V was pared by 7 bases and J by 8 bases, with 18 bases between. The CDR3 is made up of 14 amino acids. Germline CDR1 is MNHNY and CDR2 is SVGAGI (reference sequence). The CDR3 DNA reads as TGTGCCAGCACTGGGCAGGGTCATAAGGAGCCCCAGCATTTT. Its protein product is CASTGQGHKEPQHF.

The table lists this clone with a few counts. The gene calls are TRBV2 and TRBJ2-1, with 12 bases fitting TRBD2. The CDR3 is 19 residues long. The germline V gene encodes CDR1 SNHLY and CDR2 FYNNEI. Trimming at V came to 4 bases and at J to 0 bases, leaving 10 bases not matched to a gene. CDR3 DNA sequence: TGTGCCAGCAGTGGACTAGCGGGAGCAGATTTAGGCTCCTACAATGAGCAGTTCTTC. Protein: CASSGLAGADLGSYNEQFF.

The V and J genes are TRBV7-6 and TRBJ2-3; D not certain. Trimming stripped 1 base from V and 5 bases from J, with 7 bases between. CDR3 length equals 13 residues. The germline V gene encodes CDR1 SGHVS and CDR2 FNYEAQ. The CDR3 DNA sequence: TGTGCCAGCAGCTTAGGCGTAGGAGATACGCAGTATTTT. Its protein is CASSLGVGDTQYF.

The chain carries TRBV6-1 and TRBJ2-7; no clear D. Germline CDR1 is MNHNS and CDR2 is SASEGT. The V gene lost 2 bases and the J gene lost 3 bases, with 2 bases spanning the gap. The CDR3 consists of 11 residues. The CDR3 loop reads CASSEYYEQYF. DNA of the CDR3: TGTGCCAGCAGTGAATACTACGAGCAGTACTTC.

The chain carries TRBV14 and TRBJ1-3; D unresolved. The germline V gene encodes CDR1 SGHDN and CDR2 FVKESK. V was trimmed by 1 base and J by 11 bases, leaving 18 bases between them. CDR3 length: 15 amino acids. The CDR3 sequence is CASSQVTAPTRAIYF. The CDR3, as DNA: TGTGCCAGCAGCCAAGTGACTGCCCCGACGAGGGCCATATATTTT.

This clone ranks as medium-sized. This sequence joins TRBV6-1 and TRBJ1-1; D call uncertain. The V gene's germline CDR1 is MNHNS and CDR2 SASEGT. V lost 8 bases, J lost 1 base, and 5 bases lay in between. The CDR3 has 11 amino acids. CDR3: CASWENTEAFF. The CDR3 nucleotides read TGTGCCAGCTGGGAGAACACTGAAGCTTTCTTT.

The chain carries TRBV10-1 and TRBJ2-3, with 10 bases lining up with TRBD2. This CDR3 is 13 amino acids long. Trimming cost V 7 bases and J 4 bases; bases outside gene matches: 2. The germline V gene encodes CDR1 WNHNN and CDR2 SYGVQD (reference sequence). This CDR3 is CASTGLAADTQYF. CDR3 DNA sequence: TGCGCCAGCACCGGACTAGCGGCAGATACGCAGTATTTT.

The CDR3 sequence: CATSRDLLVGRGQTYEQYF. The DNA of the CDR3 is TGTGCCACCAGCAGAGATCTTTTGGTGGGCAGGGGGCAAACCTACGAGCAGTACTTC. The rearrangement links TRBV15 to TRBJ2-7, with 8 bases aligning to TRBD1. There are 19 residues in the CDR3. Germline CDR1 is LNHNV and CDR2 is YYDKDF (reference sequence). Unmatched junction bases numbered 15, after V lost 0 bases and J lost 2 bases.

J is TRBJ2-6 and V is TRBV5-1; D not certain. Between the trimmed V and J ends, which lost 4 bases and 4 bases, there was a span of 12 bases. The length of the CDR3 is 15 residues. Germline V gene lookup returns CDR1 SGHRS and CDR2 YFSETQ. The CDR3: CASSPDSAGANVLTF. The CDR3 region has the DNA TGCGCCAGCAGCCCTGATTCGGCGGGGGCCAACGTCCTGACTTTC.

This clone came up a few times. The V call is TRBV9, the J call TRBJ2-1; D might be TRBD1 or TRBD2, each matching 5 bases. V shed 0 bases and J shed 9 bases, with 10 bases lying between them. CDR3 length equals 13 residues. Germline assignment: CDR1 SGDLS and CDR2 YYNGEE. CDR3 loop: CASSVGGRGEQFF. For the CDR3, the DNA is TGTGCCAGCAGCGTAGGGGGGAGAGGTGAGCAGTTCTTC.

CDR3 DNA sequence: TGCGCCAGCAGCCCCACGGGGACAGCCAACTCCTACGAGCAGTACTTC. It is translated as CASSPTGTANSYEQYF. The chain couples TRBV4-1 to TRBJ2-7; TRBD1 agrees at 7 bases. The CDR3 is 16 amino acids. The germline gives CDR1 MGHRA, CDR2 YSYEKL. V shed 4 bases, J shed 0 bases, and the junction held 9 bases outside the gene matches.

The chain links TRBV11-2 to TRBJ2-2; 11 bases align to TRBD2. Germline CDR1 reads SGHAT; CDR2 reads FQNNGV. Losses at the gene ends were 4 bases for V and 7 bases for J; bases not matched to a gene: 8. This CDR3 region has 16 residues. CDR3 DNA sequence: TGTGCCAGCAGCTCACAGACTAGCGGGACGGGCGGGGAGCTGTTTTTT. Its translation: CASSSQTSGTGGELFF.

The chain links TRBV5-1 to TRBJ2-5; D unresolved. CDR3 size: 15 residues. The V gene lost 2 bases and the J gene lost 5 bases, with 16 bases spanning the gap. Germline assignment: CDR1 SGHRS and CDR2 YFSETQ. The CDR3 nucleotides are TGCGCCAGCAGCTTAGGAGCAGACTTGGAGGAGACCCAGTACTTC. Translating gives CASSLGADLEETQYF.

The V and J genes are TRBV4-3 and TRBJ2-1, with D perhaps matching TRBD1 (5 bases). CDR3 length equals 16 residues. Trimming took 2 bases from V and 0 from J, leaving 11 bases between them. Looked up from germline, CDR1 is LGHNA and CDR2 is YSLEER. In nucleotides, the CDR3 is TGCGCCAGCAGCCAACAGGGTCTAGGCTCCTACAATGAGCAGTTCTTC. It codes for CASSQQGLGSYNEQFF.

V and J are TRBV7-9 and TRBJ2-2; D is unresolved. The germline V gene encodes CDR1 SEHNR and CDR2 FQNEAQ (reference sequence). V lost 5 bases, J lost 4 bases, and 8 bases lay in between. This CDR3 spans 13 amino acids. CDR3 loop: CASSPTATGELFF. The CDR3 DNA reads TGTGCCAGCAGCCCCACGGCCACCGGGGAGCTGTTTTTT.

The chain joins TRBV5-1 to TRBJ2-2; a possible D gene is TRBD2 (6 bases). Germline-derived CDR1 and CDR2 are SGHRS and YFSETQ. Trimming removed 0 bases from V and 6 bases from J, with 9 bases in between. The CDR3 is 14 residues long. The CDR3 DNA reads as TGCGCCAGCAGCTTGGGAGGGGAGGCCGGGGAGCTGTTTTTT. This sequence encodes CASSLGGEAGELFF.

The rearrangement joins TRBV10-3 to TRBJ2-1; a possible D gene is TRBD2 (5 bases). Trimming cost V 5 bases and J 0 bases, with 17 bases left between them. Germline V CDR1 and CDR2: ENHRY, SYGVKD. The CDR3 has 17 residues. The CDR3 spells CAISPITRRSSYNEQFF. CDR3 nucleotides: TGTGCCATCAGTCCAATTACTAGACGGAGCTCCTACAATGAGCAGTTCTTC.

The chain combines TRBV21-1 with TRBJ2-3; TRBD2 is taken as the D call from the table, unchecked against the DNA. TRBV21-1 is a listed pseudogene. The CDR3 is 17 residues long. The CDR3 region is CASSKDPSGRGADTQYF. CDR3 nucleotides: TGTGCCAGCAGCAAAGACCCTAGCGGGAGAGGAGCAGATACGCAGTATTTT.

This rearrangement joins TRBV7-9 to TRBJ2-7; possibly TRBD2 for D (6 bases). The germline V gene encodes CDR1 SEHNR and CDR2 FQNEAQ (reference sequence). This CDR3 has 14 residues. Between the trimmed V and J ends, which lost 5 bases and 7 bases, there was a span of 18 bases. DNA for the CDR3: TGTGCCAGCAGCCCCACGGAGGCCGCGGGGGAGCAGTACTTC. As protein: CASSPTEAAGEQYF.

The V and J genes are TRBV7-2 and TRBJ2-2; 10 positions match TRBD2. CDR3 length: 16 amino acids. J gave up 1 base and V 4 bases, and 3 bases lay outside the gene matches. Germline V CDR1 and CDR2: SGHTA, FQGNSA. The DNA of the CDR3 is TGTGCCAGCAGCTCAAGGACTAGCGGGAACACCGGGGAGCTGTTTTTT. It yields the protein CASSSRTSGNTGELFF.

The V call is TRBV19, the J call TRBJ2-5, with a tentative D call TRBD1 (7 bases). V gave up 1 base and J gave up 5 bases, with 17 bases separating them. The CDR3 loop spans 16 amino acids. Germline V gene data show CDR1 as LNHDA and CDR2 as SQIVND (reference sequence). The CDR3 reads CASSIGTGSLAETQYF. CDR3 DNA: TGTGCCAGTAGTATAGGGACAGGATCCCTAGCGGAGACCCAGTACTTC.